These T cell receptor beta chains were read from a single sample in a study of T cells in Graves' hyperthyroidism and ophthalmopathy. TCRdb reanalysed the multiplex PCR reads using MiXCR and keeps one entry per CDR3 protein. The sample records 300,000 to 500,000 distinct CDR3 sequences, 15% being singletons. The sample taken for sequencing was blood. The receptors were gathered from a woman between 25 and 40 years old with Graves' hyperthyroidism. CDR3s include the opening cysteine and the closing phenylalanine or tryptophan. D genes are given only for firm matches. For some rows the clone size is stated as once, few or many, or as a class when expanded; others skip it.

cdr3_aa cdr3_nt d_call v_call clone_size j_call
CSATGTGQETQYF TGCAGTGCTACTGGGACCGGTCAAGAGACCCAGTACTTC NA TRBV20-1 many TRBJ2-5
CASSETGRGYGEQFF TGTGCCAGCAGTGAGACGGGACGAGGGTATGGTGAGCAGTTCTTC NA TRBV7-6 few TRBJ2-1
CASSFSAGDNEQFF TGTGCCAGCAGTTTTTCCGCAGGGGACAATGAGCAGTTCTTC NA TRBV12-3/TRBV12-4 few TRBJ2-1
CASSFGLHQSTDTQYF TGTGCCAGCAGTTTTGGACTACACCAAAGCACAGATACGCAGTATTTT NA TRBV12-3/TRBV12-4 many TRBJ2-3
CASSSPIQGSKNIQYF TGTGCCAGCAGCTCTCCCATACAGGGGAGCAAAAACATTCAGTACTTC TRBD1 TRBV5-4 once TRBJ2-4
CARPRDRVYEQYF TGTGCCAGACCACGGGACAGAGTCTACGAGCAGTACTTC TRBD1 TRBV19 many TRBJ2-7
CASSQGPGPGANVLTF TGTGCCAGCAGCCAAGGACCGGGGCCTGGGGCCAACGTCCTGACTTTC NA TRBV3-1 few TRBJ2-6
CASSPTGHLSYEQYF TGTGCCAGCAGTCCGACAGGTCATTTGTCCTACGAGCAGTACTTC NA TRBV12-3/TRBV12-4 many TRBJ2-7
CASSSQTSGSYNEQFF TGTGCCAGCAGCTCCCAGACTAGCGGGAGTTACAATGAGCAGTTCTTC TRBD2 TRBV13 NA TRBJ2-1
CASSGANEQFF TGTGCCAGCAGTGGGGCCAATGAGCAGTTCTTC NA TRBV2 many TRBJ2-1
CASSGRVFSSYNEQFF TGCGCCAGCAGCGGCAGGGTTTTTAGCTCCTACAATGAGCAGTTCTTC NA TRBV5-1 many TRBJ2-1
CASSIDRSWPGELFF TGTGCCAGTAGTATAGATAGGAGCTGGCCCGGGGAGCTGTTTTTT NA TRBV19 NA TRBJ2-2
CASSRTGGGSYNEQFF TGTGCCAGCAGTAGAACAGGGGGAGGCTCCTACAATGAGCAGTTCTTC TRBD1 TRBV28 many TRBJ2-1
CAISEQGSTEAFF TGTGCCATCAGTGAGCAGGGTAGCACTGAAGCTTTCTTT NA TRBV10-3 many TRBJ1-1
CASSLAGGPHGELFF TGTGCCAGCAGCCTAGCGGGAGGGCCTCACGGGGAGCTGTTTTTT TRBD2 TRBV3-1 NA TRBJ2-2
CASIQEPGLAGRDVQADTQYF TGTGCCAGCATTCAAGAACCGGGACTAGCGGGAAGAGACGTACAGGCAGATACGCAGTATTTT TRBD2 TRBV2 many TRBJ2-3
CASSVGPTGYEQYF TGTGCCAGCAGCGTAGGTCCCACTGGCTACGAGCAGTACTTC NA TRBV9 few TRBJ2-7
CASRRLAGNTGELFF TGTGCCAGCAGACGACTAGCTGGAAACACCGGGGAGCTGTTTTTT TRBD2 TRBV2 many TRBJ2-2
CASNNPGQGAYEQYF TGTGCCAGCAACAATCCGGGACAGGGTGCCTACGAGCAGTACTTC TRBD1 TRBV7-9 many TRBJ2-7
CASSVLYSPTGGEGYTF TGTGCCAGCAGTGTCCTTTATTCCCCGACAGGGGGTGAGGGCTACACCTTC TRBD1 TRBV6-1 many TRBJ1-2
CATSDRLAGGSYNEQFF TGTGCCACCAGTGACCGACTAGCGGGAGGCTCCTACAATGAGCAGTTCTTC TRBD2 TRBV24-1 few TRBJ2-1
CASSRRGGQETQYF TGTGCCAGCAGCAGGAGGGGAGGCCAAGAGACCCAGTACTTC NA TRBV3-1 many TRBJ2-5
CASSETDGETQYF TGTGCCAGCAGTGAAACAGATGGGGAGACCCAGTACTTC NA TRBV2 few TRBJ2-5
CATETRGNTGELFF TGTGCCACCGAAACACGGGGCAACACCGGGGAGCTGTTTTTT NA TRBV24-1 many TRBJ2-2
CASSLGLAEDNEQFF TGTGCCAGCAGTTTAGGACTAGCGGAGGACAATGAGCAGTTCTTC TRBD2 TRBV6-6 few TRBJ2-1
CASSPSMSYEQYF TGTGCCAGCTCACCAAGCATGTCCTACGAGCAGTACTTC NA TRBV18 NA TRBJ2-7
CSASLLAGVRDTQYF TGCAGTGCTAGTCTCCTAGCGGGAGTGAGAGATACGCAGTATTTT TRBD2 TRBV20-1 few TRBJ2-3
CASIAGLALTGELFF TGTGCCAGCATCGCCGGACTAGCCCTTACCGGGGAGCTGTTTTTT TRBD2 TRBV7-9 NA TRBJ2-2
CASSLGPGDSYEQYF TGTGCCAGCAGCTTGGGCCCAGGGGACTCCTACGAGCAGTACTTC NA TRBV7-6 NA TRBJ2-7
CASSQVGNYGYTF TGCGCCAGCAGCCAAGTCGGTAACTATGGCTACACCTTC NA TRBV4-1 many TRBJ1-2
CASSPTRAQTQYF TGTGCCAGCAGCCCAACGAGGGCACAGACCCAGTACTTC NA TRBV7-7 NA TRBJ2-5